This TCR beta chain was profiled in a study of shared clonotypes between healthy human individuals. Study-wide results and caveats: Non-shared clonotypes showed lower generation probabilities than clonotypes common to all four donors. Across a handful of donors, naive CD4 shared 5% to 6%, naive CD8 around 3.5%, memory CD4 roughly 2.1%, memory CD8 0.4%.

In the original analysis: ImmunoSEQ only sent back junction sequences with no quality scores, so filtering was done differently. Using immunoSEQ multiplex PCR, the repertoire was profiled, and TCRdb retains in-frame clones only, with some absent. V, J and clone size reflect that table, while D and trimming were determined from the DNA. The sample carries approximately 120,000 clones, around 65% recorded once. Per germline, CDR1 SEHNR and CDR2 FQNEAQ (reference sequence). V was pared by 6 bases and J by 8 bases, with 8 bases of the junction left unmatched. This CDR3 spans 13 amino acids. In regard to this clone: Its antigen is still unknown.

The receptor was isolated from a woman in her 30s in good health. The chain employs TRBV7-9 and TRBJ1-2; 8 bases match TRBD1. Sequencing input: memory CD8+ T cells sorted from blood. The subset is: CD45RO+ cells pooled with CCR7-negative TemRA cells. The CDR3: CASSFPGQVGYTF. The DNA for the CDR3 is TGTGCCAGCAGTTTTCCGGGACAGGTCGGCTACACCTTC.